This TCR beta chain was observed in a study of Ad26.COV2.S vaccination and SARS-CoV-2 variants. Assay: immunoSEQ multiplex PCR; the TCRdb copy retains only in-frame clones and omits some. The sample consists of a few hundred thousand clones, roughly nine tenths of them appearing once. This clone was counted a few times. Treatment indicated: some 20 received Ad26.COV2.S at low or high dose, single or two shots; 5 received placebo; per-sample allocation not given. At day 63 after the first vaccine or placebo injection, samples were drawn. This CDR3 has 13 amino acids. V gave up 4 bases and J gave up 6 bases; unmatched junction bases: 5. In germline, CDR1 is LGHDT, CDR2 YNNKEL (reference sequence).

V and J are TRBV3-1 (or the pseudogene TRBV3-2) and TRBJ1-2; TRBD1 matches 7 bases. The sequence was obtained from a person aged 18-60 years who received the Ad26.COV2.S COVID-19 vaccine or a placebo. The material sequenced was peripheral blood, taken in a trial of Ad26.COV2.S vaccine versus placebo. The CDR3 DNA sequence: TGTGCCAGCAGCCGGGACAGTCTGGATGGCTACACCTTC. The encoded protein is CASSRDSLDGYTF.